Listed here are 28 T cell receptor beta chains from one sample, sequenced in a study of cytomegalovirus exposure and HLA in healthy donors. TCRdb's copy holds only in-frame clones and misses some; the assay was immunoSEQ multiplex PCR. The profile shows about 130,000 clones, almost 90% of them singletons. Sequencing used PBMCs. These receptors were taken from a man younger than 40 in good health and CMV-seronegative.

This rearrangement joins TRBV4-1 to TRBJ2-3; D gene uncertain. V was pared by 1 base and J by 6 bases, with 8 bases between. The CDR3 spans 13 residues. Germline V lookup: CDR1 MGHRA, CDR2 YSYEKL. The CDR3 DNA is TGCGCCAGCAGCCAAGGCCCAGCGGATACGCAGTATTTT. Amino acids: CASSQGPADTQYF.

This chain links TRBV5-1 with TRBJ1-4, with 7 bases lining up with TRBD1. With 0 bases clipped from V and 7 bases from J, the junction kept 3 bases outside the gene matches. CDR1 SGHRS and CDR2 YFSETQ come from the germline V gene. The CDR3 is 14 residues long. The CDR3 nucleotides read TGCGCCAGCAGCTTGGGACAGGGTTTTGAAAAACTGTTTTTT. It is translated as CASSLGQGFEKLFF.

This chain uses TRBV9 with TRBJ2-2, with D unclear. The CDR3 runs to 13 residues. The germline gives CDR1 SGDLS, CDR2 YYNGEE. V was cut by 3 bases and J by 6 bases, with 9 bases left in between. CDR3 DNA sequence: TGTGCCAGCAGCGGCTTAGTCTCCGGGGAGCTGTTTTTT. Translated, it gives CASSGLVSGELFF.

This clone was seen once. The CDR3: CASSPQGDYGYTF. The DNA of the CDR3 is TGTGCCAGCAGTCCACAGGGGGACTATGGCTACACCTTC. The rearrangement uses TRBV2 and TRBJ1-2; 8 positions match TRBD1. V lost 5 bases to trimming and J lost 3 bases; unmatched junction nucleotides: 2. CDR1 is SNHLY and CDR2 is FYNNEI in the germline V gene. The CDR3 is 13 residues long.

The chain carries TRBV9 and TRBJ2-1; perhaps TRBD2 as D (5 bases). V was shortened by 4 bases and J by 8 bases, with 7 bases between the two germline ends. The CDR3 is 11 amino acids. CDR1 SGDLS and CDR2 YYNGEE come from the germline V gene. The CDR3: CASSTRDEQFF. In DNA, the CDR3 is TGTGCCAGCAGCACTAGGGATGAGCAGTTCTTC.

V and J are TRBV9 and TRBJ1-1, with a weak D call TRBD1 (5 bases). V gave up 0 bases and J gave up 6 bases, with 18 bases separating them. Germline-derived CDR1 and CDR2 are SGDLS and YYNGEE. This CDR3 region has 16 residues. The CDR3 sequence: CASSVAYGTGAPEAFF. The CDR3 region has the DNA TGTGCCAGCAGCGTAGCTTACGGTACTGGGGCCCCTGAAGCTTTCTTT.

This chain links TRBV7-9 with TRBJ1-4; no clear D gene. Germline values: CDR1 SEHNR, CDR2 FQNEAQ (reference sequence). V gave up 4 bases and J gave up 8 bases, with 11 bases separating them. The length of the CDR3 is 13 residues. The CDR3 bases are TGTGCCAGCAGCTCGGGAATAAGGGAAAAACTGTTTTTT. Translating gives CASSSGIREKLFF.

This chain uses TRBV29-1 with TRBJ1-1, with TRBD1 as a possible D gene (5 bases). V lost 6 bases and J lost 11, with 16 bases in between. Germline V gene sequence: CDR1 SQVTM, CDR2 ANQGSEA. This CDR3 is 11 amino acids long. In DNA, the CDR3 is TGCAGCGTCCCCTCCGGGGGTCAGGCTTTCTTT. Its protein is CSVPSGGQAFF.

The chain is built from TRBV2 and TRBJ2-5, with D tentatively TRBD2 (5 bases). This CDR3 comprises 14 residues. Germline CDR1 and CDR2: SNHLY and FYNNEI. V was shortened by 2 bases and J by 7 bases, with 14 bases between the two germline ends. This CDR3 reads CASSEPAGWGTQYF. The CDR3, as DNA: TGTGCCAGCAGTGAACCGGCGGGCTGGGGGACCCAGTACTTC.

The chain couples TRBV7-9 to TRBJ2-5, with 8 bases lining up with TRBD1. V dropped 5 bases and J dropped 4; count of bases not matched to a gene: 9. The CDR3 loop spans 15 amino acids. The V gene's germline CDR1 is SEHNR and CDR2 FQNEAQ (reference sequence). The CDR3 loop is CASSQQGAIRETQYF. CDR3 nucleotide sequence: TGTGCCAGCAGCCAGCAGGGGGCGATTCGAGAGACCCAGTACTTC.

This chain joins TRBV11-2 and TRBJ2-2; TRBD1 matches at 9 bases. CDR1 and CDR2 from the germline V gene are SGHAT and FQNNGV. V lost 3 bases and J lost 5; bases outside the gene matches: 4. CDR3 length: 15 amino acids. CDR3 sequence (DNA): TGTGCCAGCAGCTTTGGGACAGGGAGAACCGGGGAGCTGTTTTTT. Its protein is CASSFGTGRTGELFF.

This chain connects TRBV6-1 to TRBJ1-2, with TRBD1 as a possible D gene (6 bases). With 3 bases removed from V and 8 bases from J, the gap between germline ends came to 13 bases. This CDR3 contains 13 residues. Germline CDR1 and CDR2: MNHNS and SASEGT. CDR3 in DNA: TGTGCCAGCAGTGAGGCGCAGGGGCGAGGCTACACCTTC. It codes for CASSEAQGRGYTF.

V gene TRBV30 combines with J gene TRBJ2-5, with 7 nucleotides matching TRBD1. Per the germline V gene, CDR1 is GTSNPN and CDR2 is SVGIG (reference sequence). J lost 3 bases, V lost 3 bases, and 4 bases had no gene match. The CDR3 consists of 13 residues. Here the CDR3 DNA reads TGTGCCTGGAGCCTCGACAGGGAAGAGACCCAGTACTTC. Amino acid sequence: CAWSLDREETQYF.

V usage is TRBV15 and J usage is TRBJ1-3; 8 nucleotides line up with TRBD1. Germline CDR1 is LNHNV and CDR2 is YYDKDF (reference sequence). The CDR3 length is 14 residues. The trim removed 3 bases at V and 8 bases at J, leaving 6 bases unmatched. CDR3: CATSRTGVDDTIYF. CDR3 sequence (DNA): TGTGCCACCAGCAGGACAGGGGTTGATGACACCATATATTTT.

The rearrangement uses TRBV23-1 and TRBJ2-7; 16 bases are a match to TRBD2. TRBV23-1 belongs to the ORF category, with a function that is uncertain. Losses at the gene ends were 0 bases for V and 2 bases for J; bases not matched to a gene: 4. This CDR3 has 18 amino acids. In DNA form, the CDR3 reads TGCGCCAGCAGTCAATCCCGGGGACTAGCGGGAGGGCCCTACGAGCAGTACTTC. Amino acids: CASSQSRGLAGGPYEQYF.

This chain uses TRBV29-1 with TRBJ2-5, with 8 bases aligning to TRBD2. The ends lost 8 bases at V and 5 bases at J; junction bases unmatched: 16. Germline CDR1 SQVTM, CDR2 ANQGSEA. The CDR3 spans 15 residues. The DNA of the CDR3 is TGCAGCACCGCCTTATCGGGAGGGCCTGGCGAGACCCAGTACTTC. This sequence encodes CSTALSGGPGETQYF.

The chain carries TRBV9 and TRBJ2-7, with a weak D call TRBD1 (6 bases). Trimming left V 3 bases short and J 3 bases short, with 13 bases between. The CDR3 runs 14 residues. Germline V gene lookup returns CDR1 SGDLS and CDR2 YYNGEE. The CDR3: CASSEGRGGYEQYF. Here the CDR3 DNA reads TGTGCCAGCAGCGAGGGGAGAGGGGGCTACGAGCAGTACTTC.

This chain uses TRBV10-2 with TRBJ1-2, with 10 bases that match TRBD1. After removal of 9 bases from V and 2 bases from J, the junction contained 6 bases not matched to a gene. The CDR3 runs 14 residues. The germline V gene encodes CDR1 WSHSY and CDR2 SAAADI. The CDR3 DNA is TGCGCCAGTGGGGACAGGGGCGTAAACTATGGCTACACCTTC. Amino acids: CASGDRGVNYGYTF.

CDR3 DNA sequence: TGCAGCGTTGAAGGGCTCGGCAGGGCAAACTATGGCTACACCTTC. This gives the protein CSVEGLGRANYGYTF. This rearrangement joins TRBV29-1 to TRBJ1-2; D is possibly TRBD1 (5 bases). Germline V lookup: CDR1 SQVTM, CDR2 ANQGSEA. Trimming removed 1 base at V and 2 bases at J, with 14 bases between. The length of the CDR3 is 15 residues.

The gene calls are TRBV19 and TRBJ2-4; possible D gene TRBD1, 6 bases. This CDR3 contains 13 residues. Looked up from germline, CDR1 is LNHDA and CDR2 is SQIVND (reference sequence). V gave up 7 bases and J gave up 7 bases, with 14 bases separating them. This CDR3 reads CASIATGINIQYF. The CDR3 DNA follows: TGTGCCAGTATAGCGACAGGTATCAACATTCAGTACTTC.

The chain combines TRBV18 with TRBJ2-3; 7 bases are shared with TRBD2. J gave up 10 bases and V 1 base, and 8 bases lay outside the gene matches. The germline V gene has CDR1 KGHSH and CDR2 LQKENI. The CDR3 has 14 amino acids. This CDR3 reads CASSPRPTSQAQYF. CDR3 DNA: TGTGCCAGCTCACCACGTCCGACTAGCCAAGCGCAGTATTTT. Full variable domain (outside the CDR3, taken from reference TRBV18 and TRBJ2-3): NAGVMQNPRHLVRRRGQEARLRCSPMKGHSHVYWYRQLPEEGLKFMVYLQKENIIDESGMPKERFSAEFPKEGPSILRIQQVVRGDSAAYFCASSPRPTSQAQYFGPGTRLTVL.

V and J are TRBV30 and TRBJ1-1; D call uncertain. V was pared by 4 bases and J by 5 bases, with 11 bases between. The V gene's germline CDR1 is GTSNPN and CDR2 SVGIG (reference sequence). This CDR3 has 12 residues. CDR3 sequence reads: CAWNTRATEAFF. In DNA form, the CDR3 reads TGTGCCTGGAACACTAGGGCTACTGAAGCTTTCTTT.

The chain is built from TRBV6-5 and TRBJ2-2; possible D gene TRBD2, 5 bases. CDR3 length equals 15 residues. Germline values: CDR1 MNHEY, CDR2 SVGAGI. The V end lost 4 bases, the J end lost 6 bases, and 15 bases lay between the germline ends. The CDR3: CASSWTDAGAGELFF. Written as DNA, the CDR3 is TGTGCCAGCAGTTGGACCGACGCCGGGGCCGGGGAGCTGTTTTTT.

This chain links TRBV4-2 with TRBJ2-1, with 8 nucleotides matching TRBD2. From germline, CDR1 is LGHNA and CDR2 YNFKEQ. The CDR3 has 19 amino acids. The ends lost 0 bases at V and 1 base at J; junction bases unmatched: 11. The CDR3 region has the DNA TGTGCCAGCAGCCAAGATAGGTACTCGCGGGAGGTATCCTACAATGAGCAGTTCTTC. It yields the protein CASSQDRYSREVSYNEQFF.

The V call is TRBV7-9, the J call TRBJ2-7; the D is unclear. Trimming removed 3 bases from V and 1 base from J, with 7 bases in between. This CDR3 spans 13 amino acids. Per the germline V gene, CDR1 is SEHNR and CDR2 is FQNEAQ (reference sequence). The CDR3 here is CASSFSSSYEQYF. CDR3 bases: TGTGCCAGCAGCTTTAGCTCATCCTACGAGCAGTACTTC.

This chain links TRBV6-6 with TRBJ1-5, with TRBD1 matching 7 bases. The ends lost 6 bases at V and 5 bases at J; junction bases unmatched: 7. This CDR3 is 14 amino acids long. The germline V gene has CDR1 MNHNY and CDR2 SVGAGI (reference sequence). The CDR3 reads CASSKTGSDQPQHF. The CDR3 bases are TGTGCCAGCAGCAAGACAGGGAGCGATCAGCCCCAGCATTTT.

J is TRBJ1-2 and V is TRBV21-1. TRBV21-1 is recorded as a pseudogene. The length of the CDR3 is 9 residues. Written as DNA, the CDR3 is TGTGCCAGCAGCAAAGGCGCATTTTTC. Translating gives CASSKGAFF.

V is TRBV2 and J is TRBJ2-5; TRBD2 aligns across 8 bases. Germline V CDR1 and CDR2: SNHLY, FYNNEI. The CDR3 spans 14 residues. Trimming at V came to 3 bases and at J to 4 bases, leaving 4 bases not matched to a gene. The CDR3 is CASSDRGGRETQYF. The DNA for the CDR3 is TGTGCCAGCAGTGACCGGGGGGGAAGAGAGACCCAGTACTTC.